This T cell receptor beta chain came from a study of Ad26.COV2.S vaccination and SARS-CoV-2 variants. Study results and limitations: After vaccination, substantial breadth of spike-specific CD8+ and CD4+ responses was reported. Across vaccine and placebo recipients, the breadth of non-spike TCRs was similar. Possible underestimation of total T cell responses by the TCR breadth and depth analyses was noted.

Comment on this clone: Its target is unknown.

CDR1 and CDR2 (germline): MNHEY, SVGEGT. The ends were cut back, 0 bases at V and 8 bases at J, with 13 bases in the middle. The CDR3 is 14 residues long. Method: immunoSEQ multiplex PCR; TCRdb's copy keeps in-frame clones and lacks some. Of 300,000 to 450,000 clones in the sample, about 91% were seen once. This TCR came from a human donor who had recovered from COVID-19. The sample in question was peripheral blood, obtained after recovery from COVID-19. This chain connects TRBV6-2 or TRBV6-3 to TRBJ1-1, with D unclear. The CDR3 loop is CASSYSPQLPEAFF. CDR3 sequence (DNA): TGTGCCAGCAGTTACTCGCCGCAGCTCCCCGAAGCTTTCTTT.